This T cell receptor beta chain was recorded in a study of T cell responses to AZD1222 COVID-19 vaccine. Notes on the study in general: An increase in Spike-specific TCR breadth and depth was observed after two AZD1222 doses. Most donors were white British and more were female, and clonal diversity was possibly underestimated. Spike-wide coverage was observed for vaccine-associated CD4 TCRs, with dominant responses at 160-218 and 743-854.

Pooled samples include second doses given at about 4 or 12 weeks. Clones were read by immunoSEQ multiplex PCR, and TCRdb kept only the in-frame ones, dropping some. The data hold over 85,000 clones, with about 90% observed a single time. Worth noting for this clone: Antigen specificity is unknown.

Looked up from germline, CDR1 is SGHVS and CDR2 is FQNEAQ. The CDR3 runs 15 residues. V lost 6 bases and J lost 2, with 14 bases in between. This chain joins TRBV7-8 and TRBJ2-1; no firm D call. The TCR comes from an adult who received the AZD1222 COVID-19 vaccine. Here the sequenced sample was peripheral blood, taken 28 days after the second AZD1222 dose. CDR3 nucleotide sequence: TGTGCCAGCAGACCTCACTCCGAGCCCTACAATGAGCAGTTCTTC. Translation: CASRPHSEPYNEQFF. Drawing the rest from reference TRBV7-8 and TRBJ2-1, the complete variable domain is GAGVSQSPRYKVAKRGQDVALRCDPISGHVSLFWYQQALGQGPEFLTYFQNEAQLDKSGLPSDRFFAERPEGSVSTLKIQRTQQEDSAVYLCASRPHSEPYNEQFFGPGTRLTVL.